Here is one T cell receptor beta chain with its context. Its antigen remains unidentified. Germline lookup yields CDR1 MRHNA and CDR2 SNTAGT. This CDR3 has 16 residues. The junction had 3 bases not matched to a gene; V was cut back by 0 bases and J by 0 bases. The sample is drawn from a study of T cells in tuberculosis. The wider study: In South Africa, adults with active tuberculosis were compared with IGRA-negative and latently infected IGRA-positive adolescents. Within 7 days of starting treatment, or before, PBMC were stored.

TCRdb keeps only in-frame clones here, not all; method: immunoSEQ multiplex PCR. Altogether tens of thousands of clones are present, approximately 85% being singletons, with the ten largest covering around 14%. Study-wide points: Active tuberculosis TCR-alpha repertoires lay closer to GMM-specific TCRs than IGRA-negative controls, suggesting clonal expansion.

Sample time point: new active TB diagnosis, blood taken before or within 7 days of starting treatment. This chain uses TRBV6-4 with TRBJ2-3; 7 positions match TRBD2. The sample in question was PBMCs, obtained at tuberculosis diagnosis. The origin of this receptor is an adult with tuberculosis. The CDR3 here is CASSDSGGFSTDTQYF. The CDR3 bases are TGTGCCAGCAGTGACTCGGGAGGGTTTAGCACAGATACGCAGTATTTT.